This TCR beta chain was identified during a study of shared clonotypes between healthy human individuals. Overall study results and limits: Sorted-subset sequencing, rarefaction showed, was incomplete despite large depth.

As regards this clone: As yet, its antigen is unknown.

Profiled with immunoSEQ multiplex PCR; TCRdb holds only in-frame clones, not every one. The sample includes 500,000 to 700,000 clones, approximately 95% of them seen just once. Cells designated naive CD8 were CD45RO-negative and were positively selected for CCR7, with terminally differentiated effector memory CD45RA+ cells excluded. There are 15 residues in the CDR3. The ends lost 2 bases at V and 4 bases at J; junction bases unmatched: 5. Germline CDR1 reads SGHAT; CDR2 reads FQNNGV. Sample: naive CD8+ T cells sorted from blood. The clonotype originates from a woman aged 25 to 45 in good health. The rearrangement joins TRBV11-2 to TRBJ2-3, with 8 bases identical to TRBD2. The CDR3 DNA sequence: TGTGCCAGCAGCTTAACCGGGAGGGATCCAGATACGCAGTATTTT. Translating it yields CASSLTGRDPDTQYF. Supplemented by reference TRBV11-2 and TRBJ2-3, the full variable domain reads EAGVAQSPRYKIIEKRQSVAFWCNPISGHATLYWYQQILGQGPKLLIQFQNNGVVDDSQLPKDRFSAERLKGVDSTLKIQPAKLEDSAVYLCASSLTGRDPDTQYFGPGTRLTVL.